The clone carrying this TCR beta chain occurred once. The target antigen is unknown. Germline CDR1 LGHNA, CDR2 YSLEER. Trimming took off 4 bases at V and 8 bases at J, with 21 bases between the two ends. This CDR3 contains 17 residues. The donors were healthy bone marrow donors. The PCR contained 60 Vbeta and 13 Jbeta primers. Clones were read by immunoSEQ multiplex PCR, and TCRdb kept only the in-frame ones, dropping some. The sample lists some 120,000 clones, roughly 71% occurring once. This entry belongs to a study of cytomegalovirus exposure and HLA in healthy donors. Study-level background: A preliminary data release comprised 80 million to 95 million unique TCRs obtained from HLA-typed donors.

Study-level findings and limits: Among TCR beta chains, those listed as cytomegalovirus-associated numbered about 160. In a later analysis, parvovirus B19, influenza, CMV and Epstein-Barr virus appeared linked to several top co-occurrence clusters.

This sequence joins TRBV4-3 and TRBJ1-6, with TRBD1 as a possible D gene (5 bases). The receptor comes from a woman in her 50s in good health and CMV-seropositive. The specimen sequenced was PBMCs. This chain's CDR3 is CASSPIEETESYSPLHF. As DNA, the CDR3 is TGCGCCAGCAGCCCCATAGAAGAGACAGAAAGTTATTCACCCCTCCACTTT.